The 3 T cell receptor beta chains below were found in one sample sequenced in a study of T cells after posttransplantation cyclophosphamide. A marrow graft followed busulfan-fludarabine conditioning, with cyclophosphamide on days +3 and +4. Assay: immunoSEQ multiplex PCR; the TCRdb copy retains only in-frame clones and omits some. This sample has 8,000 to 9,500 clones, with around 90% found just once. This sample comprised CD4+ T cells sorted from blood, obtained 1404 days after allogeneic stem cell transplant with posttransplant cyclophosphamide. The receptors derive from a female patient aged 50 to 60 who received an allogeneic stem cell transplant from a related donor, was CMV-positive, and had no GVHD. Some T cells may have originated in the graft donor.

The chain couples TRBV30 to TRBJ2-1; TRBD2 agrees at 15 bases. The germline V gene has CDR1 GTSNPN and CDR2 SVGIG (reference sequence). This CDR3 comprises 14 residues. Losses at the gene ends were 4 bases for V and 10 bases for J; bases not matched to a gene: 5. The CDR3 sequence: CAWKIGLAGGEQFF. CDR3 nucleotide sequence: TGTGCCTGGAAGATTGGACTAGCGGGGGGGGAGCAGTTCTTC.

V gene TRBV28 combines with J gene TRBJ1-1, with no clear D. The V gene's germline CDR1 is MDHEN and CDR2 SYDVKM. The CDR3 is 13 amino acids. V lost 5 bases and J lost 10, with 17 bases in between. CDR3 nucleotide sequence: TGTGCCAGCAGTCTCTCCCTGTGGAGCGTAGCTTTCTTT. It encodes CASSLSLWSVAFF.

This chain links TRBV7-2 with TRBJ1-1; D possibly corresponds to TRBD1 (6 bases). V dropped 2 bases and J dropped 1 base, with 14 bases sitting between them. Germline CDR1 and CDR2: SGHTA and FQGNSA. The CDR3 is 16 amino acids. Here the CDR3 reads CASSLSSTGTNTEAFF. CDR3 DNA sequence: TGTGCCAGCAGCTTATCCTCCACAGGGACGAACACTGAAGCTTTCTTT.